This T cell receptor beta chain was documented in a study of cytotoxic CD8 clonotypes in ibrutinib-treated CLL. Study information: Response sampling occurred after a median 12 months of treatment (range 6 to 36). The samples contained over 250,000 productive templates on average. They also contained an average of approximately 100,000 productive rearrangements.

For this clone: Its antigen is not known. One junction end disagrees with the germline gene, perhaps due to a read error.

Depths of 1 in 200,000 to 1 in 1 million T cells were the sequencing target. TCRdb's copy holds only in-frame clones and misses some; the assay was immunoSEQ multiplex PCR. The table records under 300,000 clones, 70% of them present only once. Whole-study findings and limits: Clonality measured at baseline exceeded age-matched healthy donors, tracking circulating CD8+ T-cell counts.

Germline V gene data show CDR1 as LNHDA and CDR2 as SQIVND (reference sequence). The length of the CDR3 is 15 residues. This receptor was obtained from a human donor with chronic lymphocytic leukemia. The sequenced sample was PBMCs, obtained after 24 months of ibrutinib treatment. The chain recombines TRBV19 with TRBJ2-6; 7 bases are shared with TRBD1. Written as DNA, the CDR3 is TGTGCCAGTAGTCTAGACAGGGCTGGGGCCAACGTCCTGACTTTC. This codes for CASSLDRAGANVLTF. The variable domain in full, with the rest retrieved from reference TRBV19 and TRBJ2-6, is DGGITQSPKYLFRKEGQNVTLSCEQNLNHDAMYWYRQDPGQGLRLIYYSQIVNDFQKGDIAEGYSVSREKKESFPLTVTSAQKNPTAFYLCASSLDRAGANVLTFGAGSRLTVL.